Listed here are 5 T cell receptor beta chains from one sample, sequenced in a study of cytomegalovirus exposure and HLA in healthy donors. PCR involved 60 Vbeta and 13 Jbeta primers. Profiled with immunoSEQ multiplex PCR; TCRdb holds only in-frame clones, not every one. The repertoire includes 110,000 or so clones, 60% to 80% of them detected once, and about 5% sits in the top ten. Sequenced input: PBMCs. The receptors here all came from a woman aged 25 to 39 in good health and CMV-seropositive.

This clone was observed a few times. The chain has TRBV7-6 and TRBJ2-1, with D hard to call. Trimming pared 4 bases from V and 0 bases from J, leaving 13 bases between. This CDR3 region has 16 residues. From germline, CDR1 is SGHVS and CDR2 FNYEAQ. The CDR3 region is CASSSPAESSYNEQFF. The CDR3 bases are TGTGCCAGCAGCTCCCCCGCGGAAAGCTCCTACAATGAGCAGTTCTTC.

This sequence joins TRBV10-3 and TRBJ1-1; D may be TRBD1 (6 bases). Trimming shortened V by 3 bases and J by 11 bases, and 16 bases separated the two germline ends. This CDR3 region has 13 residues. Germline values: CDR1 ENHRY, CDR2 SYGVKD. The DNA for the CDR3 is TGTGCCATCAGTGAACCGCAGGGGAGTATGGCTTTCTTT. The encoded protein is CAISEPQGSMAFF.

This chain links TRBV14 with TRBJ1-6; D possibly corresponds to TRBD1 (5 bases). Germline V gene sequence: CDR1 SGHDN, CDR2 FVKESK. CDR3 length: 15 residues. With 0 bases removed from V and 5 bases from J, the gap between germline ends came to 8 bases. CDR3 in DNA: TGTGCCAGCAGCCAAGAGACAGTAAATAATTCACCCCTCCACTTT. Translation gives CASSQETVNNSPLHF.

The gene calls are TRBV5-1 and TRBJ1-1; no reliable D call. V dropped 1 base and J dropped 0 bases, with 10 bases sitting between them. Germline V lookup: CDR1 SGHRS, CDR2 YFSETQ. This CDR3 contains 15 residues. CDR3 DNA: TGCGCCAGCAGCTTGTGCTGCAGATTGAACACTGAAGCTTTCTTT. Encoded protein: CASSLCCRLNTEAFF. The whole variable domain, remainder taken from reference TRBV5-1 and TRBJ1-1, is KAGVTQTPRYLIKTRGQQVTLSCSPISGHRSVSWYQQTPGQGLQFLFEYFSETQRNKGNFPGRFSGRQFSNSRSEMNVSTLELGDSALYLCASSLCCRLNTEAFFGQGTRLTVV.

In this sample, this clone turned up once. The chain couples TRBV30 to TRBJ2-1; 12 bases are shared with TRBD2. This CDR3 contains 13 residues. The germline V gene encodes CDR1 GTSNPN and CDR2 SVGIG (reference sequence). The junction had 4 bases not matched to a gene; V was cut back by 5 bases and J by 8 bases. The CDR3 sequence: CAWVRLAGDEQFF. In DNA form, the CDR3 reads TGTGCCTGGGTTAGACTAGCGGGAGATGAGCAGTTCTTC.